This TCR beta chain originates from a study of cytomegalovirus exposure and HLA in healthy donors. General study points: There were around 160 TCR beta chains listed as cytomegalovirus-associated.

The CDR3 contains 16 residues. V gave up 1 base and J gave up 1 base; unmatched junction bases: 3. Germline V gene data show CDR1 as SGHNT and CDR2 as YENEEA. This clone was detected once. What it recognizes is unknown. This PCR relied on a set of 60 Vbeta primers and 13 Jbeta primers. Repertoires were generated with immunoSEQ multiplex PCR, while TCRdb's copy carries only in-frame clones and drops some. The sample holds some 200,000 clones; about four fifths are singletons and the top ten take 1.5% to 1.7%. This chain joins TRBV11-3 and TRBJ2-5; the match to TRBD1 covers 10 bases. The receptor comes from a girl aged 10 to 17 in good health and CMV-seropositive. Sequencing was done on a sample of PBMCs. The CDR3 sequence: CASSLGWDRGQETQYF. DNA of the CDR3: TGTGCCAGCAGCTTAGGCTGGGACAGGGGCCAAGAGACCCAGTACTTC.